This paragraph reports one TCR beta chain. In the source study's methods: Nucleated cell counts were estimated from reference gene primer amplification. Clones were sequenced by immunoSEQ multiplex PCR, and TCRdb holds only the in-frame ones, with some missing. That table gives V, J and clone size, and the DNA gave D and trimming. This table has around 140,000 clones, 84% appearing once. The source of the sample is a study of blood T cell repertoires in COVID-19. Study overall: Samples of COVID-19 (acute and convalescent) were obtained from the United States, Italy and Spain. T cells, B-cell-depleted T cells, or PBMCs provided the cDNA or gDNA that served as material.

Looked up from germline, CDR1 is MGHDK and CDR2 is SYGVNS. CDR3 size: 14 residues. V lost 7 bases, J lost 3 bases, and 4 bases stayed unmatched. Grouping used clinical history reported by participants in a survey and questionnaire. V and J are TRBV25-1 and TRBJ2-1, with 9 bases identical to TRBD1. Sequencing was performed on PBMCs or T cells enriched from blood (not recorded which). The clonotype comes from a woman aged 50 to 65 with acute COVID-19. The CDR3 is CASKHRGLYNEQFF. CDR3 DNA sequence: TGTGCCAGCAAACACAGGGGGCTCTACAATGAGCAGTTCTTC. The full variable domain, with the rest looked up from reference TRBV25-1 and TRBJ2-1, is EADIYQTPRYLVIGTGKKITLECSQTMGHDKMYWYQQDPGMELHLIHYSYGVNSTEKGDLSSESTVSRIRTEHFPLTLESARPSHTSQYLCASKHRGLYNEQFFGPGTRLTVL.